A single sample is the source of the 28 T cell receptor beta chains below, sequenced in a study of T cell responses to AZD1222 COVID-19 vaccine. Libraries were prepared by immunoSEQ multiplex PCR; TCRdb keeps only in-frame clonotypes and omits some of them. The top ten clones hold around 4.4% of a sample with about 100,000 clones, about 85% of them seen once. The input for sequencing was peripheral blood, taken on day 0 of AZD1222 vaccination. All receptors come from an adult in good health.

V gene TRBV10-3 combines with J gene TRBJ2-5; the D gene is possibly TRBD2 (7 bases). This CDR3 contains 12 residues. Germline CDR1 ENHRY, CDR2 SYGVKD. V was trimmed by 10 bases and J by 4 bases, leaving 13 bases between them. Here the CDR3 DNA reads TGTGCCAGCGCGGGGGCAGGAGAGACCCAGTACTTC. Residues: CASAGAGETQYF.

The V call is TRBV24-1, the J call TRBJ2-2; D remains ambiguous. In germline, CDR1 is KGHDR, CDR2 SFDVKD. This CDR3 is built from 14 residues. The germline V and J ends were trimmed by 2 bases and 6 bases, with 9 bases remaining between them. The CDR3 DNA reads as TGTGCCACCAGTGATTCTTGGGGTCCCGGGGAGCTGTTTTTT. It translates to CATSDSWGPGELFF.

The CDR3 DNA is TGTGCCCCCCGACTAGCGGTCTACGAGCAGTACTTC. Encoded protein: CAPRLAVYEQYF. The chain has TRBV7-3 and TRBJ2-7; 9 bases align to TRBD2. The CDR3 is made up of 12 amino acids. Germline V gives CDR1 SGHTA, CDR2 FQGTGA. Unmatched junction bases numbered 5, after V lost 11 bases and J lost 3 bases.

This clone has a single count. The chain links TRBV9 to TRBJ2-7; D tentatively fits TRBD1 or TRBD2 (5 bases each). The germline gives CDR1 SGDLS, CDR2 YYNGEE. V dropped 4 bases and J dropped 0 bases, with 14 bases sitting between them. The CDR3 is made up of 15 amino acids. The CDR3 DNA follows: TGTGCCAGCAGCCCCAGGGAGCGATTCTCCTACGAGCAGTACTTC. It encodes CASSPRERFSYEQYF.

This chain uses TRBV7-9 with TRBJ2-7; no clear D gene. Germline values: CDR1 SEHNR, CDR2 FQNEAQ (reference sequence). V was trimmed by 1 base and J by 2 bases, leaving 9 bases between them. CDR3 length equals 14 residues. In DNA, the CDR3 is TGTGCCAGCAGCTTAGAACAGACAACCTACGAGCAGTACTTC. Its translation is CASSLEQTTYEQYF.

The chain uses TRBV7-8 and TRBJ2-1, with 12 bases lining up with TRBD2. With 4 bases clipped from V and 0 bases from J, the junction kept 10 bases outside the gene matches. Per the germline V gene, CDR1 is SGHVS and CDR2 is FQNEAQ. The CDR3 has 19 amino acids. The CDR3 spells CASSWPTSGGPSSYNEQFF. The CDR3 nucleotides are TGTGCCAGCAGCTGGCCTACTAGCGGGGGGCCGAGCTCCTACAATGAGCAGTTCTTC.

The CDR3 protein is CASSSNGQTNQPQHF. The CDR3 coding sequence is TGTGCCAGCAGCTCCAACGGACAGACAAATCAGCCCCAGCATTTT. The J gene is TRBJ1-5, the V gene TRBV9, with D maybe TRBD1 (6 bases). In germline, CDR1 is SGDLS, CDR2 YYNGEE. This CDR3 comprises 15 residues. V was trimmed by 4 bases and J by 4 bases, leaving 15 bases between them.

The chain recombines TRBV18 with TRBJ2-7, with a possible D match to TRBD2 (5 bases). The germline V gene has CDR1 KGHSH and CDR2 LQKENI. V was clipped by 8 bases and J by 3 bases, with 8 bases between them. The CDR3 has 11 residues. CDR3 nucleotide sequence: TGTGCCAGCAAACGGGACTACGAGCAGTACTTC. Its protein product is CASKRDYEQYF. Complete variable domain (other parts from reference TRBV18 and TRBJ2-7): NAGVMQNPRHLVRRRGQEARLRCSPMKGHSHVYWYRQLPEEGLKFMVYLQKENIIDESGMPKERFSAEFPKEGPSILRIQQVVRGDSAAYFCASKRDYEQYFGPGTRLTVT.

This clone was counted only a few times. The rearrangement joins TRBV4-3 to TRBJ2-1, with TRBD2 matching 10 bases. CDR3 length: 16 amino acids. Germline trimming cut 0 bases from V and 2 bases from J; bases unmatched to any gene: 1. Germline values: CDR1 LGHNA, CDR2 YSLEER. This CDR3 is CASSQDGTSAYNEQFF. CDR3 coding DNA: TGCGCCAGCAGCCAAGATGGGACTAGCGCCTACAATGAGCAGTTCTTC.

The rearrangement joins TRBV9 to TRBJ2-2; perhaps TRBD1 as D (5 bases). From germline, CDR1 is SGDLS and CDR2 YYNGEE. This CDR3 is built from 15 residues. The germline V and J ends were trimmed by 0 bases and 1 base, with 7 bases remaining between them. Written as DNA, the CDR3 is TGTGCCAGCAGCGTAGGGGGCCGGAACACCGGGGAGCTGTTTTTT. Amino acid sequence: CASSVGGRNTGELFF.

V and J are TRBV6-5 and TRBJ2-2; D not certain. Trimming shortened V by 7 bases and J by 5 bases, and 11 bases separated the two germline ends. The length of the CDR3 is 13 residues. The germline V gene has CDR1 MNHEY and CDR2 SVGAGI. The CDR3 loop reads CASTPDGTGELFF. The CDR3, as DNA: TGTGCCAGCACCCCGGACGGAACCGGGGAGCTGTTTTTT.

This clone was seen a single time. The J gene is TRBJ2-7, the V gene TRBV5-8; D is unclear. Germline V gene sequence: CDR1 SGHTS, CDR2 YDEGEE. The V end was cut by 0 bases, the J end by 4 bases, with 14 bases between. The CDR3 is 15 residues long. CDR3 loop: CASSLVATQFYEQYF. The CDR3 DNA reads TGTGCCAGCAGCTTGGTTGCGACCCAATTTTACGAGCAGTACTTC.

CDR3 amino acids: CASSKEPGTGELFF. DNA of the CDR3: TGTGCCAGTAGTAAGGAGCCGGGCACCGGGGAGCTGTTTTTT. V and J are TRBV19 and TRBJ2-2; D not certain. Germline assignment: CDR1 LNHDA and CDR2 SQIVND (reference sequence). This CDR3 region has 14 residues. Deletions cut 4 bases from V and 4 bases from J, with 10 bases between.

The CDR3 loop is CASSITGSGNTIYF. CDR3 in DNA: TGTGCCAGTAGTATAACGGGCTCTGGAAACACCATATATTTT. The chain recombines TRBV19 with TRBJ1-3; D is uncertain. CDR1 and CDR2 from the germline V gene are LNHDA and SQIVND (reference sequence). The V gene lost 2 bases and the J gene lost 0 bases, with 5 bases spanning the gap. The CDR3 spans 14 residues. The whole variable domain, remainder taken from reference TRBV19 and TRBJ1-3, is DGGITQSPKYLFRKEGQNVTLSCEQNLNHDAMYWYRQDPGQGLRLIYYSQIVNDFQKGDIAEGYSVSREKKESFPLTVTSAQKNPTAFYLCASSITGSGNTIYFGEGSWLTVV.

The chain is built from TRBV20-1 and TRBJ2-3, with D perhaps being TRBD1 or TRBD2 (6 bases each). The germline gives CDR1 DFQATT, CDR2 SNEGSKA (reference sequence). Between the trimmed V and J ends, which lost 3 bases and 4 bases, there was a span of 11 bases. The length of the CDR3 is 13 residues. CDR3 DNA: TGCAGTGCTAGTACGGGGGCCTCAGATACGCAGTATTTT. Translation gives CSASTGASDTQYF.

This chain joins TRBV19 and TRBJ1-5; D is perhaps TRBD1 (6 bases). Germline lookup yields CDR1 LNHDA and CDR2 SQIVND (reference sequence). CDR3 length: 16 amino acids. Between the trimmed V and J ends, which lost 3 bases and 1 base, there was a span of 13 bases. The DNA of the CDR3 is TGTGCCAGTAGTATTTGGGGGGCCGGCAGCAATCAGCCCCAGCATTTT. Protein sequence: CASSIWGAGSNQPQHF.

This clone appeared once. DNA of the CDR3: TGTGCCATCGGCGGGCTGTTTGTCAATGAGCAGTTCTTC. It encodes CAIGGLFVNEQFF. The V and J genes are TRBV10-3 and TRBJ2-1; tentative D call: TRBD2 (5 bases). CDR3 length equals 13 residues. Trimming removed 8 bases from V and 6 bases from J, with 14 bases in between. Germline V gene data show CDR1 as ENHRY and CDR2 as SYGVKD.

The table lists this clone with a count of one. The chain employs TRBV6-5 and TRBJ2-7; no clear D gene. The V end was cut by 0 bases, the J end by 4 bases, with 13 bases between. CDR1 MNHEY and CDR2 SVGAGI come from the germline V gene. The CDR3 consists of 15 residues. The CDR3 region has the DNA TGTGCCAGCAGTTACTCGAGAGTTCGGAAATACGAGCAGTACTTC. Protein sequence: CASSYSRVRKYEQYF.

The chain has TRBV7-2 and TRBJ1-5; TRBD1 matches at 7 bases. Germline loops: CDR1 SGHTA, CDR2 FQGNSA. With V trimmed by 4 bases and J by 5 bases, 2 bases remained unmatched. This CDR3 spans 13 amino acids. CDR3 sequence: CASSSDRDQPQHF. The CDR3 DNA sequence: TGTGCCAGCAGCTCCGACAGGGATCAGCCCCAGCATTTT.

This clone showed up just once. The V gene is TRBV7-9, the J gene TRBJ1-1; D is unclear. CDR3 length: 13 amino acids. Germline-derived CDR1 and CDR2 are SEHNR and FQNEAQ (reference sequence). Trimming left V 4 bases short and J 3 bases short, with 9 bases between. The DNA for the CDR3 is TGTGCCAGCAGCTCGCAGGTGGACACTGAAGCTTTCTTT. It encodes CASSSQVDTEAFF.

This chain connects TRBV6-4 to TRBJ2-7; tentatively, D is TRBD1 or TRBD2 (5 bases each). The CDR3 has 15 amino acids. V gave up 5 bases and J gave up 2 bases, with 16 bases separating them. The germline gives CDR1 MRHNA, CDR2 SNTAGT. The CDR3 nucleotides are TGTGCCAGCAGTAAGGAGCAGGGACCTACCTACGAGCAGTACTTC. Protein product: CASSKEQGPTYEQYF.

This chain uses TRBV27 with TRBJ2-1, with a tentative D call TRBD1 (5 bases). The length of the CDR3 is 14 residues. Germline V gives CDR1 MNHEY, CDR2 SMNVEV (reference sequence). Trimming took 7 bases from V and 5 from J, leaving 15 bases between them. This CDR3 reads CASMGRFFHNEQFF. The CDR3 DNA reads TGTGCCAGCATGGGGCGATTCTTCCACAATGAGCAGTTCTTC.

The chain joins TRBV6-5 to TRBJ2-7, with 7 bases fitting TRBD1. Germline V lookup: CDR1 MNHEY, CDR2 SVGAGI. V shed 4 bases, J shed 3 bases, and the junction held 12 bases outside the gene matches. CDR3 length: 16 residues. CDR3 protein: CASSSLTGTASYEQYF. CDR3 bases: TGTGCCAGCAGTTCTCTAACCGGGACAGCTAGCTACGAGCAGTACTTC.

This chain connects TRBV3-1 (or the pseudogene TRBV3-2) to TRBJ1-6, with D unclear. The CDR3 runs to 14 residues. Germline lookup yields CDR1 LGHDT and CDR2 YNNKEL (reference sequence). The germline V and J ends were trimmed by 3 bases and 4 bases, with 7 bases remaining between them. Written as DNA, the CDR3 is TGTGCCAGCAGCCAGAAGGGATATAATTCACCCCTCCACTTT. Translated: CASSQKGYNSPLHF.

This clone was seen once. V is TRBV5-4 and J is TRBJ1-2; D is possibly TRBD1 (6 bases). Germline V gene sequence: CDR1 SGHNT, CDR2 YYREEE (reference sequence). V gave up 4 bases and J gave up 2 bases, with 12 bases separating them. The CDR3 contains 14 residues. The CDR3 DNA reads as TGTGCCAGCAGCCCCTGGGGGCGCAACTATGGCTACACCTTC. This encodes CASSPWGRNYGYTF.

This clone was found a few times. The rearrangement joins TRBV9 to TRBJ1-2; D gene uncertain. Germline V gene sequence: CDR1 SGDLS, CDR2 YYNGEE. V lost 0 bases and J lost 0, with 6 bases in between. This CDR3 has 14 residues. The CDR3 spells CASSVGGANYGYTF. CDR3 nucleotides: TGTGCCAGCAGCGTAGGGGGAGCTAACTATGGCTACACCTTC. Together with reference TRBV9 and TRBJ1-2, the CDR3 gives the full variable domain: DSGVTQTPKHLITATGQRVTLRCSPRSGDLSVYWYQQSLDQGLQFLIQYYNGEERAKGNILERFSAQQFPDLHSELNLSSLELGDSALYFCASSVGGANYGYTFGSGTRLTVV.

This chain connects TRBV6-5 to TRBJ2-7; D unresolved. Trimming stripped 0 bases from V and 0 bases from J, with 9 bases between. Per germline, CDR1 MNHEY and CDR2 SVGAGI. The CDR3 has 15 residues. The CDR3 protein is CASSYSKTASYEQYF. The CDR3, as DNA: TGTGCCAGCAGTTACTCGAAGACGGCCTCCTACGAGCAGTACTTC.

This clone was seen only once. J is TRBJ1-5 and V is TRBV19; 7 bases match TRBD1. Germline lookup yields CDR1 LNHDA and CDR2 SQIVND (reference sequence). This CDR3 has 15 amino acids. V was clipped by 6 bases and J by 0 bases; unmatched bases: 5. CDR3 in amino acids: CASRKQGRSNQPQHF. CDR3 nucleotide sequence: TGTGCCAGTAGAAAACAGGGGCGTAGCAATCAGCCCCAGCATTTT.